This is a list of T cell receptor beta chains from one sample in a study of vaccination effects on CD4 cells after COVID-19. Data came from immunoSEQ multiplex PCR; TCRdb stores just in-frame clones and leaves some out. The repertoire holds 15,000 or so clones, with 55% to 75% as singletons. Antigens of these TCRs are unknown. This material consisted of CD4+ T cells from PBMCs cultured with SARS-CoV-2 spike peptides, taken after COVID-19 vaccination. The receptors shown here come from a human donor who received a COVID-19 vaccine. Each CDR3 is given with its conserved first and last residue. D genes are given only for firm matches. Rows may omit the clone size; those that give it use once, few, many or a size class.

J gene | V gene | clone size | D gene | CDR3 DNA | CDR3 protein
TRBJ1-2 | TRBV4-1 | once | - | TGCGCCAGCAGTACGATGCCCTCGAAACCGGGACCGATGAACTATGGCTACACCTTC | CASSTMPSKPGPMNYGYTF
TRBJ2-2 | TRBV27 | - | - | TGTGCCAGCAGTTTCTCCGGACATCGGTGGGCCGGGGAGCTGTTTTTT | CASSFSGHRWAGELFF
TRBJ2-7 | TRBV20-1 | - | - | TGCAGTGCTAGGCGTACCTACGAGCAGTACTTC | CSARRTYEQYF
TRBJ1-2 | TRBV7-9 | - | TRBD1 | TGTGCCAGCAGCGAAACAGGGGGCCATGGCTACACCTTC | CASSETGGHGYTF
TRBJ2-1 | TRBV7-9 | - | - | TGTGCCAGCAGCTTAAACGCGAGGAATGAGCAGTTCTTC | CASSLNARNEQFF
TRBJ2-3 | TRBV10-3 | - | - | TGTGCCATCAGTGAGTCTCGGGGGGCGAGAACAGATACGCAGTATTTT | CAISESRGARTDTQYF
TRBJ1-1 | TRBV3-1/TRBV3-2 | - | - | TGTGCCAGCAGCCTGGGACCGAACACTGAAGCTTTCTTT | CASSLGPNTEAFF
TRBJ2-7 | TRBV2 | few | - | TGTGCCAGCACCGAACAGCCCTACGAGCAGTACTTC | CASTEQPYEQYF
TRBJ2-2 | TRBV30 | - | - | TGTGCCTGGAGTGTACGGGGCTACTACACCGGGGAGCTGTTTTTT | CAWSVRGYYTGELFF
TRBJ2-2 | TRBV7-2 | - | TRBD1 | TGTGCCAGCAGCTCACCCCCGGACAGGCGGGCCGGGGAGCTGTTTTTT | CASSSPPDRRAGELFF
TRBJ2-1 | TRBV28 | - | TRBD2 | TGTGCCAGCAAGACTAGCGGGAGGGCCTACAATGAGCAGTTCTTC | CASKTSGRAYNEQFF
TRBJ2-5 | TRBV9 | - | TRBD1 | TGTGCCAGCAGCCTCGGGACAGGAGAGACCCAGTACTTC | CASSLGTGETQYF
TRBJ2-5 | TRBV5-4 | - | - | TGTGCCAGCAGCTTGGAGGGGAAGTGGGAGACCCAGTACTTC | CASSLEGKWETQYF
TRBJ1-4 | TRBV30 | - | - | TGTGCCTGGAGTGATCACCCAGGGGTTGGGGAAAAACTGTTTTTT | CAWSDHPGVGEKLFF
TRBJ1-6 | TRBV18 | - | - | TGTGCCAGCTCACCAAGGTCTGGCAGGGATGTTTCACCCCTCCACTTT | CASSPRSGRDVSPLHF
TRBJ1-5 | TRBV30 | medium-sized | - | TGTGCCTGGAGTGGCACCTTCGGGGATAGCAATCAGCCCCAGCATTTT | CAWSGTFGDSNQPQHF
TRBJ2-1 | TRBV19 | - | - | TGTGCCAGTAGTATAGAGGGGTGGGGTGAGCAGTTCTTC | CASSIEGWGEQFF
TRBJ1-3 | TRBV4-1 | few | - | TGCGCCAGCAGCCGCCTATATTTT | CASSRLYF
TRBJ2-5 | TRBV21-1 | - | - | TGTGCCAGCAGCACGGGCCCGGGACAGCCTCAAGAGACCCAGTACTTC | CASSTGPGQPQETQYF
TRBJ1-1 | TRBV2 | - | - | TGTGCCAGCAGTGAAGAAAGGTCCACTGAAGCTTTCTTT | CASSEERSTEAFF
TRBJ2-7 | TRBV5-1 | few | TRBD1 | TGCGCCAGCAGCTTGTGGACAGGGATTTACGAGCAGTACTTC | CASSLWTGIYEQYF
TRBJ2-3 | TRBV5-4 | once | TRBD2 | TGTGCCAGCAGCTTGAAGTCCGGCGGGGGGAGCACAGATACGCAGTATTTT | CASSLKSGGGSTDTQYF
TRBJ1-6 | TRBV21-1 | few | - | TGTGCCAATATACGGTACCCTAATTCACCCCTCCACTTT | CANIRYPNSPLHF
TRBJ2-7 | TRBV29-1 | - | - | TGCAGCGTTAGTGACGGGCAAGCCTACGAGCAGTACTTC | CSVSDGQAYEQYF
TRBJ1-3 | TRBV9 | - | - | TGTGCCAGCAGCGTAGGGCTAGGCTCTGGAAACACCATATATTTT | CASSVGLGSGNTIYF
TRBJ1-1 | TRBV2 | - | TRBD1 | TGTGCCAGCAGTAGACAGGGAGGGTACACTGAAGCTTTCTTT | CASSRQGGYTEAFF
TRBJ1-2 | TRBV4-1 | - | - | TGCGCCAGCAGCCAAGAGGGGGGAATGAGCGGCTACACCTTC | CASSQEGGMSGYTF
TRBJ1-1 | TRBV4-1 | - | - | TGCGCCAGCAGCCCCAACCCGGCGAAGGGAGGGAACACTGAAGCTTTCTTT | CASSPNPAKGGNTEAFF
TRBJ2-7 | TRBV27 | once | TRBD1 | TGTGCCAGCAGTTTTAAGGGGGCGACCTACGAGCAGTACTTC | CASSFKGATYEQYF
TRBJ1-4 | TRBV27 | - | - | TGTGCCTTAGGCGAAAAACTGTTTTTT | CALGEKLFF
TRBJ2-1 | TRBV7-8 | - | TRBD2 | TGTGCCAGCAGCTTCCGACTAGCGGGGGGCAATGAGCAGTTCTTC | CASSFRLAGGNEQFF
TRBJ2-7 | TRBV18 | - | TRBD1 | TGTGCCAGCTCACCTTTGACAGGGGGGTACGAGCAGTACTTC | CASSPLTGGYEQYF
TRBJ1-3 | TRBV5-1 | - | - | TGCGCCAGCAGCTCACAATTCGCTGGAAACACCATATATTTT | CASSSQFAGNTIYF
TRBJ2-5 | TRBV6-5 | - | - | TGTGCCAGCGTGCGGTGGGGACAAGAGACCCAGTACTTC | CASVRWGQETQYF
TRBJ1-6 | TRBV5-6 | - | - | TGTGCCAGCAGCCGAGGGACACCTAAAGGTTCACCCCTCCACTTT | CASSRGTPKGSPLHF
TRBJ1-6 | TRBV7-3 | - | - | TGTGCCAGCAGCGCCGAGGGAGCTTCACCCCTCCACTTT | CASSAEGASPLHF
TRBJ1-2 | TRBV6-2/TRBV6-3 | - | TRBD1 | TGTGCCAGCAGTTCGGACAGGGGGGCCTATGGCTACACCTTC | CASSSDRGAYGYTF
TRBJ1-2 | TRBV5-8 | - | - | TGTGCCAGCAGCTTGACCAATAACAGGGCAGGCGGCTACACCTTC | CASSLTNNRAGGYTF
TRBJ1-1 | TRBV15 | few | TRBD1 | TGTGCCACCAGCCGACGACCATTGGACAGGTACATGCCCACTGAAGCTTTCTTT | CATSRRPLDRYMPTEAFF